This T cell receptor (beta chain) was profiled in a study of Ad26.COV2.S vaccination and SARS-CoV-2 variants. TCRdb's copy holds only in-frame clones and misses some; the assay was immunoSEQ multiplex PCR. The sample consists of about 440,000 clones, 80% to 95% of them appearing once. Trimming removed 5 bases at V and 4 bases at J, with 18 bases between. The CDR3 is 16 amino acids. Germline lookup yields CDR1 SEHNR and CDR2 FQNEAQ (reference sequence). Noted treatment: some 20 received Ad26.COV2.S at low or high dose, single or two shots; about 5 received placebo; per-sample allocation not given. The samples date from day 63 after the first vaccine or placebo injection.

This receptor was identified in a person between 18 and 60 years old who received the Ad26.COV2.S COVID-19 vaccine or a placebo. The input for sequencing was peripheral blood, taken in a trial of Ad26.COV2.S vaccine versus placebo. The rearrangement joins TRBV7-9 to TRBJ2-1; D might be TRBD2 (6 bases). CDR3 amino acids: CASSPGIAAGYNEQFF. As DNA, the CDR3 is TGTGCCAGCAGCCCCGGAATAGCGGCAGGATACAATGAGCAGTTCTTC.